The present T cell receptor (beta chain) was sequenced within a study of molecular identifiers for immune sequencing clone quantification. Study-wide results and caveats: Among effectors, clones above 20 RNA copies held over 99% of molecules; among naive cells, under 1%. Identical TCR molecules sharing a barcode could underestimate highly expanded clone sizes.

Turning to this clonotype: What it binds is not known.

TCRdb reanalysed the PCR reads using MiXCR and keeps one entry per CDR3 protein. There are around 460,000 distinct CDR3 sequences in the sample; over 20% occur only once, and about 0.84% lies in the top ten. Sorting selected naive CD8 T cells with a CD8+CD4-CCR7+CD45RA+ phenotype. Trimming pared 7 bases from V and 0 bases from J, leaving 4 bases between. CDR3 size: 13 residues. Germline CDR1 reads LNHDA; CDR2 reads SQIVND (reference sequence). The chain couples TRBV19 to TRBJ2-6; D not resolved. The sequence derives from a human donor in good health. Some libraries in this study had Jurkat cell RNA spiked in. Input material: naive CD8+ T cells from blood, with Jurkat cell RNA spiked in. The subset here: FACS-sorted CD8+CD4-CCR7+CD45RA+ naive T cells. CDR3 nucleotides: TGTGCCAGTACCCCCTCTGGGGCCAACGTCCTGACTTTC. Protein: CASTPSGANVLTF.